Shown below are 16 T cell receptor beta chains from a single sample sequenced in a study of metastatic and nonmetastatic thyroid tumors. All patients reached thyroid surgery having received no treatment beforehand. Using MiXCR, TCRdb reanalyzed the PCR reads. The sample has 40,000 to 45,000 clones, about 16% seen once. The sample comprised blood. These receptors all stem from a female donor with papillary thyroid cancer or a benign thyroid nodule (not recorded which). Some clones in this sample may be carry-over from other donors' samples.

This clone was counted at least ten times. The rearrangement links TRBV20-1 to TRBJ1-6; a weak D match, TRBD1 (5 bases). V dropped 6 bases and J dropped 7 bases, with 25 bases sitting between them. Per the germline V gene, CDR1 is DFQATT and CDR2 is SNEGSKA (reference sequence). This CDR3 region has 17 residues. The CDR3 coding sequence is TGCAGTGCCCGGGGGGGGGTGGTCAGGGCGGTAAATTCACCCCTCCACTTT. It yields the protein CSARGGVVRAVNSPLHF.

Ten or more counts support this clone. The chain combines TRBV19 with TRBJ2-6; the match to TRBD1 covers 7 bases. The germline CDR1 and CDR2 sequences are LNHDA and SQIVND (reference sequence). The CDR3 extends over 17 amino acids. V dropped 3 bases and J dropped 2; count of bases not matched to a gene: 7. DNA of the CDR3: TGTGCCAGTAGTATTAGGGCAGGGGGTACTGGGGCCAACGTCCTGACTTTC. It codes for CASSIRAGGTGANVLTF.

As to this clone: Its ends do not fully match the called genes, so a read error is possible. The chain joins TRBV6-1 to TRBJ1-1; D possibly corresponds to TRBD1 (5 bases). This CDR3 spans 15 amino acids. CDR1 is MNHNS, CDR2 SASEGT, per germline. CDR3 region: CASSRIGTLNTEAFF. The DNA for the CDR3 is TGTGCCAGCAGCCGAATAGGGACTTTGAACACTGAGGCTTTCTTT.

This clone was picked up many times. The J gene is TRBJ1-2, the V gene TRBV10-2, with D perhaps TRBD1 (5 bases). The ends were cut back, 1 base at V and 2 bases at J, with 14 bases in the middle. This CDR3 comprises 16 residues. In germline, CDR1 is WSHSY, CDR2 SAAADI. The CDR3 nucleotides are TGCGCCAGCAGTGAGTTTTGGGAGGGGTTAAACTATGGCTACACCTTC. Translated, it gives CASSEFWEGLNYGYTF.

CDR3 sequence reads: CATIRSPGTGGYEQYF. CDR3 bases: TGTGCCACCATTAGATCCCCCGGGACAGGGGGCTACGAGCAGTACTTC. The genes are TRBV15 and TRBJ2-7; 11 nucleotides match TRBD1. Trimming cost V 7 bases and J 3 bases; bases outside gene matches: 11. The CDR3 has 16 amino acids. Germline-derived CDR1 and CDR2 are LNHNV and YYDKDF (reference sequence). The entire variable domain, with the rest obtained from reference TRBV15 and TRBJ2-7, is as follows: DAMVIQNPRYQVTQFGKPVTLSCSQTLNHNVMYWYQQKSSQAPKLLFHYYDKDFNNEADTPDNFQSRRPNTSFCFLDIRSPGLGDTAMYLCATIRSPGTGGYEQYFGPGTRLTVT.

This clone was picked up many times. J is TRBJ2-3 and V is TRBV19; D could derive from TRBD1 or TRBD2 (6 bases each). The CDR3 has 15 residues. Trimming removed 3 bases at V and 6 bases at J, with 16 bases between. Germline CDR1 and CDR2: LNHDA and SQIVND (reference sequence). The CDR3 region is CASSINRGRGDTQYF. CDR3 DNA: TGTGCCAGTAGTATCAACCGGGGGCGAGGGGATACGCAGTATTTT.

This clone was counted many times. The gene calls are TRBV11-2 and TRBJ1-1, with D unclear. Germline V lookup: CDR1 SGHAT, CDR2 FQNNGV. The CDR3 consists of 13 residues. V lost 2 bases to trimming and J lost 6 bases, with 10 bases between them. Here the CDR3 reads CASSLTVTPEAFF. CDR3 nucleotides: TGTGCCAGCAGCTTAACGGTGACCCCTGAAGCTTTCTTT.

This clone was detected many times. The rearrangement links TRBV30 to TRBJ2-2; 10 nucleotides agree with TRBD1. This CDR3 is built from 14 residues. Losses at the gene ends were 5 bases for V and 4 bases for J; bases not matched to a gene: 4. Germline V CDR1 and CDR2: GTSNPN, SVGIG (reference sequence). The CDR3 DNA reads as TGTGCCTGGGGGACAGGGGCGAGCACCGGGGAGCTGTTTTTT. This encodes CAWGTGASTGELFF.

This clone was detected many times. This chain connects TRBV18 to TRBJ2-5; either TRBD1 or TRBD2 may fit D (5 bases each). Germline CDR1 and CDR2: KGHSH and LQKENI. The CDR3 sequence is 15 residues long. Trimming took 1 base from V and 5 from J, leaving 14 bases between them. CDR3 nucleotide sequence: TGTGCCAGCTCACCACGCATCGGGACCGGGGAGACCCAGTACTTC. Amino acid sequence: CASSPRIGTGETQYF.

The rearrangement links TRBV6-1 to TRBJ2-7; possible D gene TRBD1, 6 bases. Germline lookup yields CDR1 MNHNS and CDR2 SASEGT. Trimming removed 3 bases from V and 1 base from J, with 16 bases in between. CDR3 length: 16 amino acids. CDR3 protein: CASSDPSRGLSYEQYV. DNA of the CDR3: TGTGCCAGCAGTGACCCCAGCAGGGGCCTTTCCTACGAGCAGTACGTC.

The V call is TRBV11-1, the J call TRBJ2-7; 9 bases agree with TRBD1. Germline CDR1 SGHAT, CDR2 FQDESV (reference sequence). There are 15 residues in the CDR3. V gave up 5 bases and J gave up 3 bases; unmatched junction bases: 8. The CDR3 region has the DNA TGTGCCAGCAGCCTAGATGCGGACAGGGGCTACGAGCAGTACTTC. It specifies CASSLDADRGYEQYF. The full variable domain, in which reference TRBV11-1 and TRBJ2-7 provide the parts outside the CDR3, is EAEVAQSPRYKITEKSQAVAFWCDPISGHATLYWYRQILGQGPELLVQFQDESVVDDSQLPKDRFSAERLKGVDSTLKIQPAELGDSAMYLCASSLDADRGYEQYFGPGTRLTVT.

This clone showed up many times. The chain has TRBV20-1 and TRBJ1-1; no clear D. CDR1 DFQATT and CDR2 SNEGSKA come from the germline V gene (reference sequence). V lost 5 bases and J lost 6, with 10 bases in between. The CDR3 is made up of 11 amino acids. The CDR3 sequence: CSALESAEAFF. In DNA, the CDR3 is TGCAGTGCTTTAGAGAGCGCTGAAGCTTTCTTT.

There are many counts of this clone. V and J are TRBV28 and TRBJ2-7; D perhaps matches TRBD1 (7 bases). Germline CDR1 and CDR2: MDHEN and SYDVKM. Trimming pared 4 bases from V and 2 bases from J, leaving 15 bases between. This CDR3 has 15 residues. The CDR3 reads CASSSTTGRPYEQYF. In DNA form, the CDR3 reads TGTGCCAGCAGTTCCACGACAGGGAGGCCCTACGAGCAGTACTTC. Combining the CDR3 with reference TRBV28 and TRBJ2-7 gives the whole variable domain DVKVTQSSRYLVKRTGEKVFLECVQDMDHENMFWYRQDPGLGLRLIYFSYDVKMKEKGDIPEGYSVSREKKERFSLILESASTNQTSMYLCASSSTTGRPYEQYFGPGTRLTVT.

This clone occurred many times. The chain carries TRBV6-1 and TRBJ2-5; D is unclear. Germline V lookup: CDR1 MNHNS, CDR2 SASEGT. V shed 8 bases and J shed 4 bases, with 14 bases lying between them. This CDR3 spans 13 amino acids. The CDR3 sequence: CASSGGRLETQYF. CDR3 sequence (DNA): TGTGCCAGCTCGGGTGGGCGACTAGAGACCCAGTACTTC.

This clone has a count of ten or more. The genes are TRBV6-1 and TRBJ1-1, with 8 bases aligning to TRBD1. The length of the CDR3 is 14 residues. Germline values: CDR1 MNHNS, CDR2 SASEGT. Losses at the gene ends were 6 bases for V and 6 bases for J; bases not matched to a gene: 9. The CDR3 DNA reads TGTGCCAGCAGACCCAGGGGGCGGAGGGCTGAAGCTTTCTTT. Amino acids: CASRPRGRRAEAFF.

This clone was detected ten times or more. The chain employs TRBV10-3 and TRBJ1-4, with D hard to call. Germline V lookup: CDR1 ENHRY, CDR2 SYGVKD. The ends were cut back, 0 bases at V and 8 bases at J, with 4 bases in the middle. This CDR3 comprises 12 residues. The CDR3 bases are TGTGCCATCAGTGAGTCGAGGGAAAAACTGTTTTTT. Translation: CAISESREKLFF.